These 28 T cell receptor beta chains came from one sample sequenced in a study of T cells after yellow fever vaccination. One entry per CDR3 protein results from TCRdb running MiXCR on the 5' RACE reads. The top ten hold 2.5% to 3% of the sample, which has around 150,000 distinct CDR3 sequences, less than 9% seen once. The sample in question was CD4+ T cells sorted from PBMCs, obtained 5 to 6 days after the first yellow fever vaccination. Receptors were obtained from a man between 18 and 35 years old who received the YFV17D yellow fever vaccine.

The chain has TRBV18 and TRBJ1-1, with 11 bases aligning to TRBD1. The trim removed 3 bases at V and 7 bases at J, leaving 7 bases unmatched. The germline gives CDR1 KGHSH, CDR2 LQKENI. CDR3 length: 15 amino acids. As DNA, the CDR3 is TGTGCCAGCTCACCCGGACAGGGGGCGGTTCGTGAAGCTTTCTTT. Translating it yields CASSPGQGAVREAFF.

This clonotype was recorded a few times. The chain couples TRBV5-6 to TRBJ2-2; 7 bases line up with TRBD1. CDR1 and CDR2 (germline): SGHDT, YYEEEE. CDR3 length: 14 residues. V lost 2 bases to trimming and J lost 6 bases; unmatched junction nucleotides: 4. The CDR3 region has the DNA TGTGCCAGCAGCTTTAGGGGGCTAGCCGGGGAGCTGTTTTTT. Translating gives CASSFRGLAGELFF. The full variable domain, completed using reference TRBV5-6 and TRBJ2-2, is DAGVTQSPTHLIKTRGQQVTLRCSPKSGHDTVSWYQQALGQGPQFIFQYYEEEERQRGNFPDRFSGHQFPNYSSELNVNALLLGDSALYLCASSFRGLAGELFFGEGSRLTVL.

This clonotype has ten or more counts. The rearrangement links TRBV20-1 to TRBJ2-7; TRBD1 is a possible D gene (5 bases). Germline CDR1 reads DFQATT; CDR2 reads SNEGSKA (reference sequence). The CDR3 runs 13 residues. With 6 bases removed from V and 1 base from J, the gap between germline ends came to 13 bases. The CDR3: CSARQFRSYEQYF. As DNA, the CDR3 is TGCAGTGCGAGACAGTTTAGGTCCTACGAGCAGTACTTC.

This clonotype showed up many times. The CDR3 protein is CASSYSRTSGPYEQYF. The CDR3, as DNA: TGTGCCAGCAGTTACTCGAGGACTAGCGGGCCCTACGAGCAGTACTTC. The chain recombines TRBV6-2 or TRBV6-3 with TRBJ2-7, with 11 bases matching TRBD2. J was trimmed by 2 bases and V by 0 bases; bases with no gene match: 3. Germline V gene data show CDR1 as MNHEY and CDR2 as SVGEGT. The CDR3 is 16 amino acids.

There are many counts of this clonotype. The V call is TRBV20-1, the J call TRBJ2-5; D could derive from TRBD1 or TRBD2 (5 bases each). V dropped 4 bases and J dropped 5 bases, with 14 bases sitting between them. This CDR3 is built from 13 residues. Germline CDR1 is DFQATT and CDR2 is SNEGSKA (reference sequence). The DNA of the CDR3 is TGCAGTGCTAAGCGCCGGGGCGGGGAGACCCAGTACTTC. The encoded protein is CSAKRRGGETQYF.

In its sample, this clonotype was seen many times. This rearrangement joins TRBV11-3 to TRBJ2-2, with D unresolved. The CDR3 consists of 12 residues. The V gene's germline CDR1 is SGHNT and CDR2 YENEEA. The V end lost 2 bases, the J end lost 6 bases, and 4 bases lay between the germline ends. DNA for the CDR3: TGTGCCAGCAGCTTAAAACCCGGGGAGCTGTTTTTT. Encoded protein: CASSLKPGELFF.

This clonotype was seen repeatedly, ten times or more. The genes are TRBV3-1 and TRBJ1-6, with D hard to call. The germline V gene encodes CDR1 LGHDT and CDR2 YNNKEL (reference sequence). V was cut by 4 bases and J by 10 bases, with 8 bases left in between. This CDR3 comprises 12 residues. The DNA of the CDR3 is TGTGCCAGCAGCCCCGCCGGATCACCCCTCCACTTT. Protein sequence: CASSPAGSPLHF.

This clonotype was seen at least ten times. The chain uses TRBV6-1 and TRBJ1-4; a possible D gene is TRBD1 (6 bases). The CDR3 consists of 14 residues. The germline V and J ends were trimmed by 6 bases and 6 bases, with 14 bases remaining between them. Per germline, CDR1 MNHNS and CDR2 SASEGT. DNA of the CDR3: TGTGCCAGCAGGTCCGGGGGCGTTGATGAAAAACTGTTTTTT. It encodes CASRSGGVDEKLFF.

The gene calls are TRBV4-3 and TRBJ2-5, with 8 nucleotides matching TRBD1. The germline gives CDR1 LGHNA, CDR2 YSLEER. This CDR3 comprises 15 residues. Trimming at V came to 0 bases and at J to 5 bases, leaving 5 bases not matched to a gene. CDR3 DNA: TGCGCCAGCAGCCAAGACTGGACAGGGCGGGAGACCCAGTACTTC. This gives the protein CASSQDWTGRETQYF.

This clonotype was counted ten times or more. The chain is built from TRBV5-1 and TRBJ2-7; perhaps TRBD2 as D (5 bases). The CDR3 sequence is 13 residues long. Germline-derived CDR1 and CDR2 are SGHRS and YFSETQ. Trimming left V 8 bases short and J 3 bases short, with 15 bases between. The CDR3 sequence: CARKGNEGYEQYV. In DNA form, the CDR3 reads TGCGCCAGAAAAGGCAACGAGGGCTACGAGCAGTACGTC.

Turning to this clonotype: This may be a read error: a much more frequent sequence differs by one nucleotide. The chain links TRBV13 to TRBJ2-5; 7 positions match TRBD1. The V gene end was trimmed by 5 bases and the J gene end by 5 bases; junction bases not matched to a gene: 8. The CDR3 extends over 14 amino acids. CDR1 PRHDT and CDR2 FYEKMQ come from the germline V gene (reference sequence). This chain's CDR3 is CASSRRDSHETQYF. DNA for the CDR3: TGTGCCAGCAGCCGCCGGGACAGCCATGAGACCCAGTACTTC.

Ten or more counts support this clonotype. The gene calls are TRBV4-2 and TRBJ2-4, with D hard to call. The CDR3 totals 15 residues. CDR1 and CDR2 (germline): LGHNA, YNFKEQ. V was shortened by 0 bases and J by 11 bases, with 17 bases between the two germline ends. DNA of the CDR3: TGTGCCAGCAGCCAAGATGTTGGCTATTCTTCCTTTCAGTACTTC. This translates into CASSQDVGYSSFQYF.

This clonotype was counted ten times or more. The chain uses TRBV4-1 and TRBJ1-3, with 7 bases that match TRBD1. In germline, CDR1 is MGHRA, CDR2 YSYEKL. Trimming removed 2 bases from V and 2 bases from J; junction bases left unmatched: 6. The CDR3 has 16 residues. CDR3 protein: CASSQPGQSTGNTIYF. The CDR3 DNA is TGCGCCAGCAGCCAACCGGGACAGTCGACTGGAAACACCATATATTTT.

This clonotype occurred a few times. This rearrangement joins TRBV7-2 to TRBJ1-4; D unclear. V dropped 4 bases and J dropped 0 bases, with 9 bases sitting between them. CDR3 length: 15 amino acids. Per the germline V gene, CDR1 is SGHTA and CDR2 is FQGNSA. The CDR3 nucleotides read TGTGCCAGCAGCTCCCAAGCCTCAACTAATGAAAAACTGTTTTTT. This codes for CASSSQASTNEKLFF.

This clonotype has at least ten counts. The chain links TRBV6-6 to TRBJ2-7; 8 nucleotides align to TRBD2. Looked up from germline, CDR1 is MNHNY and CDR2 is SVGAGI (reference sequence). CDR3 length: 13 residues. V lost 6 bases and J lost 4; bases outside the gene matches: 5. DNA for the CDR3: TGTGCCAGCAGCTCGGGGGGGCCGTACGAGCAGTACTTC. Its translation: CASSSGGPYEQYF.

This clonotype was seen more than once but under ten times. J is TRBJ1-3 and V is TRBV6-5, with D possibly matching TRBD1 (6 bases). Germline lookup yields CDR1 MNHEY and CDR2 SVGAGI. V was clipped by 5 bases and J by 4 bases, with 12 bases between them. The CDR3 length is 14 residues. The CDR3 sequence is CASSIGGSGNTIYF. As DNA, the CDR3 is TGTGCCAGCAGTATAGGGGGTTCGGGAAACACCATATATTTT.

At least ten counts were recorded for this clonotype. CDR3 loop: CASSGSGASNEKLFF. The DNA of the CDR3 is TGCGCCAGCAGCGGATCAGGGGCTTCTAATGAAAAACTGTTTTTT. This chain joins TRBV5-1 and TRBJ1-4; tentatively, D is TRBD1 (6 bases). Germline assignment: CDR1 SGHRS and CDR2 YFSETQ. The CDR3 runs 15 residues. Trimming stripped 4 bases from V and 3 bases from J, with 13 bases between.

Turning to this clonotype: A much larger clone lies one base from this, so it may be a read error. The J gene is TRBJ2-4, the V gene TRBV6-1; no clear D gene. Germline CDR1 MNHNS, CDR2 SASEGT. The CDR3 contains 16 residues. The chain's CDR3 is CASSEIGRIAKNTQYF. For the CDR3, the DNA is TGTGCCAGCAGTGAAATCGGCAGAATAGCCAAAAACACTCAGTACTTC.

This clonotype showed up just a few times. The chain has TRBV10-3 and TRBJ1-2; D may be TRBD1 (5 bases). Germline V gene sequence: CDR1 ENHRY, CDR2 SYGVKD. V was pared by 8 bases and J by 4 bases, with 17 bases between. The CDR3 consists of 14 residues. This CDR3 reads CAIEAGARSYGYTF. CDR3 sequence (DNA): TGTGCCATCGAAGCCGGGGCCAGGAGCTATGGCTACACCTTC.

This clonotype was picked up many times. The chain is built from TRBV6-5 and TRBJ1-5; D is possibly TRBD1 (6 bases). CDR1 and CDR2 from the germline V gene are MNHEY and SVGAGI. CDR3 length equals 16 residues. The V end lost 0 bases, the J end lost 7 bases, and 16 bases lay between the germline ends. Here the CDR3 DNA reads TGTGCCAGCAGTTACTCGAGAGGGCGGGGGGCCCAGCCCCAGCATTTT. Its translation: CASSYSRGRGAQPQHF.

A few counts support this clonotype. V and J are TRBV7-2 and TRBJ1-1, with TRBD1 matching over 7 bases. V shed 5 bases and J 4 bases; nucleotides not matched to a gene: 10. The CDR3 is made up of 15 amino acids. Germline CDR1 is SGHTA and CDR2 is FQGNSA. Here the CDR3 reads CASSPRQGWSTEAFF. The CDR3 bases are TGTGCCAGCAGCCCCCGACAGGGCTGGAGCACTGAAGCTTTCTTT.

This clonotype was counted many times. CDR3 nucleotides: TGCGCCAGCAGCCTCACCGACAGGGGACGCTATGGCTACACCTTC. Its translation is CASSLTDRGRYGYTF. The chain has TRBV4-1 and TRBJ1-2; 8 positions agree with TRBD1. The CDR3 runs to 15 residues. Germline assignment: CDR1 MGHRA and CDR2 YSYEKL. Trimming cost V 4 bases and J 4 bases; bases outside gene matches: 8.

V usage is TRBV11-2 and J usage is TRBJ2-5; D tentatively fits TRBD1 or TRBD2 (5 bases each). The V gene's germline CDR1 is SGHAT and CDR2 FQNNGV. CDR3 length: 14 amino acids. Trimming took 3 bases from V and 2 from J, leaving 10 bases between them. The CDR3 DNA reads TGTGCCAGCAGCTTGAACGGGGCTCAAGAGACCCAGTACTTC. Translated, it gives CASSLNGAQETQYF.

This chain links TRBV7-2 with TRBJ2-1; no clear D gene. V dropped 5 bases and J dropped 16 bases, with 18 bases sitting between them. Germline V lookup: CDR1 SGHTA, CDR2 FQGNSA. The CDR3 runs to 12 residues. This CDR3 is CASSSATTPVFF. CDR3 DNA: TGTGCCAGCAGCAGTGCGACAACCCCCGTATTCTTC.

This clonotype was observed at least ten times. The chain carries TRBV10-3 and TRBJ1-1, with D tentatively TRBD1 (6 bases). The germline CDR1 and CDR2 sequences are ENHRY and SYGVKD. V lost 7 bases and J lost 4, with 13 bases in between. The CDR3 loop spans 13 amino acids. This CDR3 reads CAIKAQGGTEAFF. For the CDR3, the DNA is TGTGCCATCAAGGCTCAAGGGGGCACTGAAGCTTTCTTT.

Written as DNA, the CDR3 is TGTGCCAGCAGGAAAGGCGATACGCAGTATTTT. This translates into CASRKGDTQYF. The chain couples TRBV27 to TRBJ2-3; D gene uncertain. The CDR3 runs 11 residues. The V gene's germline CDR1 is MNHEY and CDR2 SMNVEV (reference sequence). V lost 6 bases, J lost 6 bases, and 7 bases lay in between.

This clonotype was observed many times. The rearrangement joins TRBV5-6 to TRBJ2-1; 8 positions match TRBD2. The junction had 14 bases not matched to a gene; V was cut back by 4 bases and J by 8 bases. This CDR3 has 16 amino acids. Germline V gene sequence: CDR1 SGHDT, CDR2 YYEEEE. CDR3 in DNA: TGTGCCAGCAGCCTGAGGTCGGGGGGGCTCTCCGATGAGCAGTTCTTC. Protein sequence: CASSLRSGGLSDEQFF.

This clonotype was observed a handful of times. This chain uses TRBV9 with TRBJ2-7; 10 nucleotides align to TRBD2. The CDR3 totals 16 residues. Per the germline V gene, CDR1 is SGDLS and CDR2 is YYNGEE. V lost 0 bases and J lost 6; bases outside the gene matches: 9. The CDR3, as DNA: TGTGCCAGCAGCGTAGATCTCCTAGCGGGGGTTGTCGAGCAGTACTTC. Translating it yields CASSVDLLAGVVEQYF. The entire variable domain, with the rest obtained from reference TRBV9 and TRBJ2-7, is as follows: DSGVTQTPKHLITATGQRVTLRCSPRSGDLSVYWYQQSLDQGLQFLIQYYNGEERAKGNILERFSAQQFPDLHSELNLSSLELGDSALYFCASSVDLLAGVVEQYFGPGTRLTVT.